This T cell receptor beta chain stems from a study of OX40 agonist ivuxolimab in advanced cancers. J gave up 0 bases and V 6 bases, and 11 bases lay outside the gene matches. Germline values: CDR1 WSHSY, CDR2 SAAADI. This CDR3 contains 20 residues. Findings of the study overall: Researchers did not establish what antigens the expanded peripheral T cells target. Near-lowest levels of clonal expansion characterized partial responders at 0.1-3.0 mg/kg.

As regards this clone: Its antigen is unidentified.

The data were produced by immunoSEQ multiplex PCR, yet TCRdb's version contains in-frame clones alone and is incomplete. The table lists around 41,000 clones, around 81% of them singletons. Sequencing used CD4+ or CD8+ T cells sorted from blood, obtained in a trial of the OX40 agonist ivuxolimab. The clonotype was recovered from an adult with an advanced solid tumor such as melanoma, head and neck, liver or kidney cancer. V gene TRBV10-2 combines with J gene TRBJ2-2; 15 positions match TRBD2. CDR3 sequence reads: CASSLTGTSGRTANTGELFF. The CDR3 nucleotides are TGCGCCAGCAGCCTGACCGGGACTAGCGGGAGGACGGCGAACACCGGGGAGCTGTTTTTT.